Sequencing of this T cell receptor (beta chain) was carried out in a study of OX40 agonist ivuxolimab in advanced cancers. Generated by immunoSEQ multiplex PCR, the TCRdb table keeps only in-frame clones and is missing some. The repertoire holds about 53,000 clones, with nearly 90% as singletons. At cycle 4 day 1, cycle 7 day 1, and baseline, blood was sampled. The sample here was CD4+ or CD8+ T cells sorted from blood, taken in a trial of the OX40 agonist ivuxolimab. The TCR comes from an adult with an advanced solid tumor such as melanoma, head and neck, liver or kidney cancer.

The CDR3 DNA sequence: TGTGCCAGCAGCTTAGGGACGTCTGGACGGGCTGAAAAACTGTTTTTT. It yields the protein CASSLGTSGRAEKLFF. The chain uses TRBV7-9 and TRBJ1-4; no firm D call. Germline lookup yields CDR1 SEHNR and CDR2 FQNEAQ (reference sequence). This CDR3 has 16 amino acids. Trimming took 1 base from V and 7 from J, leaving 16 bases between them.